This paragraph reports one TCR beta chain. The data are from a study of T cell changes during pregnancy in multiple sclerosis. Only in-frame clones appear in the TCRdb table, and some are missing; sequencing was by immunoSEQ multiplex PCR. Of some 83,000 clones in the sample, about 90% were seen once. Germline V gene data show CDR1 as SGHAT and CDR2 as FQNNGV. Unmatched junction bases numbered 3, after V lost 0 bases and J lost 8 bases. The CDR3 extends over 13 amino acids. The source is a female donor in good health, serving as a control in a pregnancy study. Some clones in this sample may be carry-over from other donors' samples. The sequences come from PBMCs, collected in the first trimester of pregnancy. The V gene is TRBV11-2, the J gene TRBJ1-2; TRBD1 agrees at 7 bases. The CDR3 DNA reads TGTGCCAGCAGCTTAGAAGGGGGCGGGGGCTACACCTTC. Translating gives CASSLEGGGGYTF.